Detailed here is one T cell receptor (beta chain). These data come from a study of beta chain features in type 1 diabetes. Expressed TCRB transcripts were sequenced, since all the RNA that had been isolated was reverse transcribed. The protocol was immunoSEQ multiplex PCR, while the TCRdb copy is restricted to in-frame clones and leaves out a portion. In the table there are 900,000 or so clones, 15% to 20% of which are singletons. The V and J ends lost 0 bases and 0 bases respectively, with 15 bases between them. The CDR3 length is 17 residues. The germline CDR1 and CDR2 sequences are SGHRS and YFSETQ.

The clonotype was recovered from a woman between 18 and 30 years old in good health. The sequenced sample was naive CD4+ T cells from blood. The rearrangement uses TRBV5-1 and TRBJ2-5; the D call may be TRBD1 or TRBD2 (5 bases each). This chain's CDR3 is CASSLAKGPGNQETQYF. CDR3 bases: TGCGCCAGCAGCTTGGCCAAGGGACCCGGGAACCAAGAGACCCAGTACTTC. The full variable domain, with the rest looked up from reference TRBV5-1 and TRBJ2-5, is KAGVTQTPRYLIKTRGQQVTLSCSPISGHRSVSWYQQTPGQGLQFLFEYFSETQRNKGNFPGRFSGRQFSNSRSEMNVSTLELGDSALYLCASSLAKGPGNQETQYFGPGTRLLVL.